The TCR beta chain under discussion was sequenced for a study of T-cell reconstitution after alpha-beta-depleted transplantation in children. Unique molecular identifiers were incorporated into the prepared TCRbeta library. Each CDR3 protein gets one entry after TCRdb re-called the PCR reads with MiXCR. The table lists some 300,000 distinct CDR3 sequences, around 10% of them singletons. This clonotype was seen at least ten times. Its antigen is unknown. Broader study findings: One year post-transplant, T-cell counts and diversity were largely derived from T cells produced anew. It was reported that alpha-beta T cells came from several hundred expanded graft clones (about two months after transplant).

CDR1 and CDR2 (germline): MNHEY, SVGAGI. Unmatched junction bases numbered 7, after V lost 0 bases and J lost 3 bases. There are 16 residues in the CDR3. The V call is TRBV6-5, the J call TRBJ2-7; TRBD1 matches at 8 bases. The TCR originated in a boy under two years old with acute myeloid leukemia, due to receive a stem cell transplant. The specimen comprised PBMCs, sampled before TCRalphabeta/CD19-depleted stem cell transplant. The CDR3 protein is CASSYSDRALLYEQYF. CDR3 nucleotide sequence: TGTGCCAGCAGTTACTCGGACAGGGCCCTCCTCTACGAGCAGTACTTC.